This T cell receptor (beta chain) originates from a study of T cells in Graves' hyperthyroidism and ophthalmopathy. Study-wide context: The initial diagnosis was the point when peripheral blood was collected, ahead of any treatment.

RNA transcripts yielded amplified TCR beta CDR3 regions. The primer set for the first-round RT-PCR of the TCR CDR3 was HTBI. MiXCR was run by TCRdb on the multiplex PCR reads, yielding one entry per CDR3 protein. Altogether hundreds of thousands of distinct CDR3 sequences are present, roughly 32% being singletons, with the ten largest covering around 32%. The table lists this clonotype with a count of one. It may be a read error: a sequence one base away is much more abundant. This CDR3 has 15 amino acids. CDR1 is SGHTA and CDR2 is FQGNSA in the germline V gene. Hyperthyroidism, newly diagnosed and lasting under 2 months, affected patients aged 18 to 65.

Specimen: blood. The chain links TRBV7-2 to TRBJ1-3; TRBD1 matches at 9 bases. The receptor comes from a middle-aged woman with Graves' hyperthyroidism. The CDR3, as DNA: TGTGCCAGCAGCTCCGACAGGGGGTCTGGAAACATCATATATTTT. It encodes CASSSDRGSGNIIYF.